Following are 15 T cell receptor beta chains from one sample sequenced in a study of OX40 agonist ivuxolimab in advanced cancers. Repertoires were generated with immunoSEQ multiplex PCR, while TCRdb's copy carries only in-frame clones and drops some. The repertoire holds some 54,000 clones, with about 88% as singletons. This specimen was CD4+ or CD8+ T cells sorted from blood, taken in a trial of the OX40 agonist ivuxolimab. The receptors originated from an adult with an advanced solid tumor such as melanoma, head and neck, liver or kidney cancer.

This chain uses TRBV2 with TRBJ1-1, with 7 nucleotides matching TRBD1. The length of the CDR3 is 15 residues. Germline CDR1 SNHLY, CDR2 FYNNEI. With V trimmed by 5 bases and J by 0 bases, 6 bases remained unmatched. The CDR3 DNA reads TGTGCCAGCAGTCCCCGACAGGGCCTGAACACTGAAGCTTTCTTT. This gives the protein CASSPRQGLNTEAFF.

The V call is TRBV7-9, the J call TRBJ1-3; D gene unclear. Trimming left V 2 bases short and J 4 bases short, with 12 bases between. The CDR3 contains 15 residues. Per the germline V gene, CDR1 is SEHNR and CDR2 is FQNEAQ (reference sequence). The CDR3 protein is CASSLHVPGGNTIYF. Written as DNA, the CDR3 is TGTGCCAGCAGCTTACACGTACCGGGGGGAAACACCATATATTTT.

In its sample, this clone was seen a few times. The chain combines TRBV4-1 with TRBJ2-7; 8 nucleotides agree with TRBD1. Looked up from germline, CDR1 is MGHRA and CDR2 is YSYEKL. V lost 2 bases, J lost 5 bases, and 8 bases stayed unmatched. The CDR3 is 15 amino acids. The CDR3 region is CASSQPDRGKDEQYF. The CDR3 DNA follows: TGCGCCAGCAGCCAACCAGACAGGGGAAAGGACGAGCAGTACTTC.

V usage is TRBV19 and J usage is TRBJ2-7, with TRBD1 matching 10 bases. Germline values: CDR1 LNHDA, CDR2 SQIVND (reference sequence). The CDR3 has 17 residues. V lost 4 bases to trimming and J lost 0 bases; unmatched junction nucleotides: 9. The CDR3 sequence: CASSTPRWDRGSYEQYF. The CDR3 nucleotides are TGTGCCAGTAGTACCCCCCGATGGGACAGGGGCTCCTACGAGCAGTACTTC. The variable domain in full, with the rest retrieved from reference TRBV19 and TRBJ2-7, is DGGITQSPKYLFRKEGQNVTLSCEQNLNHDAMYWYRQDPGQGLRLIYYSQIVNDFQKGDIAEGYSVSREKKESFPLTVTSAQKNPTAFYLCASSTPRWDRGSYEQYFGPGTRLTVT.

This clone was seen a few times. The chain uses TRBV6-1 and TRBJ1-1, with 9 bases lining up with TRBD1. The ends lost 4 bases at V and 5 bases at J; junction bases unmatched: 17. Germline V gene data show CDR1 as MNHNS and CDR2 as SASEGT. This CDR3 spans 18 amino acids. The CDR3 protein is CASSARGVTGGRWTEAFF. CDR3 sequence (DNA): TGTGCCAGCAGTGCCCGAGGGGTGACAGGGGGAAGGTGGACTGAAGCTTTCTTT.

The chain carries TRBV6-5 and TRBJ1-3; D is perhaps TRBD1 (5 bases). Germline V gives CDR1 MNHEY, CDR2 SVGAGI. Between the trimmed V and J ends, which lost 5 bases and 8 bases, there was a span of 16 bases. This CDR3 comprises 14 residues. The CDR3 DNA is TGTGCCAGCAGTAGGGACGTGGGTCCAGACACCATATATTTT. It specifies CASSRDVGPDTIYF.

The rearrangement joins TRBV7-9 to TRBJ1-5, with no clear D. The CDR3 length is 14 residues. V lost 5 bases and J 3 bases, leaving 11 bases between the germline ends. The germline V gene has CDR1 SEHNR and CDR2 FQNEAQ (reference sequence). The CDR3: CASSNSGVNQPQHF. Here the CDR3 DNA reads TGTGCCAGCAGCAACTCCGGCGTCAATCAGCCCCAGCATTTT.

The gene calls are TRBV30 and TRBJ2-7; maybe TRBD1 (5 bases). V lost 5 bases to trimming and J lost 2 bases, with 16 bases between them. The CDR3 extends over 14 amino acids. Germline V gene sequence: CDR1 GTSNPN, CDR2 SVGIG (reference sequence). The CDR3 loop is CAWGHINDPYEQYF. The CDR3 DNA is TGTGCCTGGGGACATATCAATGACCCCTACGAGCAGTACTTC.

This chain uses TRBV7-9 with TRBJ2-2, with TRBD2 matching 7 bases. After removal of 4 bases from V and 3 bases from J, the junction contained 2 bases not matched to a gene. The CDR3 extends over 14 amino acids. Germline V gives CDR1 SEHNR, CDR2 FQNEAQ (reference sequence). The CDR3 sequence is CASSSGGYTGELFF. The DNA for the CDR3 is TGTGCCAGCAGCTCGGGGGGTTACACCGGGGAGCTGTTTTTT.

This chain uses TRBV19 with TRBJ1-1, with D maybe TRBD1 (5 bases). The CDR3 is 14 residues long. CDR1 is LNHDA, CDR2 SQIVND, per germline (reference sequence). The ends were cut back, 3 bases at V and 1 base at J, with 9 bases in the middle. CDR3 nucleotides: TGTGCCAGTAGTATCAGCGGGGGGAACACTGAAGCTTTCTTT. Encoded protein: CASSISGGNTEAFF.

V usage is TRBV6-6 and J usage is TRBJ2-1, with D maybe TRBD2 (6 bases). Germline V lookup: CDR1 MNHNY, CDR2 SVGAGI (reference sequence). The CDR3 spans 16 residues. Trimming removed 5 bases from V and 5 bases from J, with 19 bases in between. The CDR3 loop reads CASSPTGETWHNEQFF. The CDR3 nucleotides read TGTGCCAGCAGTCCTACGGGGGAGACATGGCACAATGAGCAGTTCTTC.

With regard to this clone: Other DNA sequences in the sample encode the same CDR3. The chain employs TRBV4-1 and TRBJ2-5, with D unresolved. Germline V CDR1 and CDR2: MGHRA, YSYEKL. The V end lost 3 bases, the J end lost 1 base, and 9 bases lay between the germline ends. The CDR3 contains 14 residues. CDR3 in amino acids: CASSQGISQETQYF. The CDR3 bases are TGCGCCAGCAGCCAGGGGATTTCCCAAGAGACCCAGTACTTC.

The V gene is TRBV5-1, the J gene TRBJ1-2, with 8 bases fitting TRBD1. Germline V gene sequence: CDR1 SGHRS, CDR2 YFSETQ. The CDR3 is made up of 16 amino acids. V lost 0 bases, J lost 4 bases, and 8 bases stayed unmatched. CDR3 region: CASSLEQGGIIYGYTF. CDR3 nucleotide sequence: TGCGCCAGCAGCTTGGAACAGGGGGGAATTATCTATGGCTACACCTTC.

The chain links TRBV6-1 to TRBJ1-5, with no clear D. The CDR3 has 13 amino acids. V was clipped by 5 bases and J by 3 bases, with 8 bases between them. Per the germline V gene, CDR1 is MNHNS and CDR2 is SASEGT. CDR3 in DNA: TGTGCCAGCAGTCCGGACTTCAATCAGCCCCAGCATTTT. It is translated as CASSPDFNQPQHF.

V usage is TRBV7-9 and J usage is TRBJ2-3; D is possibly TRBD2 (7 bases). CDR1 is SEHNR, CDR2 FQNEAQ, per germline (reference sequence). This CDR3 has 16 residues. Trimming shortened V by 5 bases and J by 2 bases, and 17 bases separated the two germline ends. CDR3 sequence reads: CASSPGRGPTTDTQYF. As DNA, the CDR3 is TGTGCCAGCAGCCCAGGGCGGGGGCCGACCACAGATACGCAGTATTTT.